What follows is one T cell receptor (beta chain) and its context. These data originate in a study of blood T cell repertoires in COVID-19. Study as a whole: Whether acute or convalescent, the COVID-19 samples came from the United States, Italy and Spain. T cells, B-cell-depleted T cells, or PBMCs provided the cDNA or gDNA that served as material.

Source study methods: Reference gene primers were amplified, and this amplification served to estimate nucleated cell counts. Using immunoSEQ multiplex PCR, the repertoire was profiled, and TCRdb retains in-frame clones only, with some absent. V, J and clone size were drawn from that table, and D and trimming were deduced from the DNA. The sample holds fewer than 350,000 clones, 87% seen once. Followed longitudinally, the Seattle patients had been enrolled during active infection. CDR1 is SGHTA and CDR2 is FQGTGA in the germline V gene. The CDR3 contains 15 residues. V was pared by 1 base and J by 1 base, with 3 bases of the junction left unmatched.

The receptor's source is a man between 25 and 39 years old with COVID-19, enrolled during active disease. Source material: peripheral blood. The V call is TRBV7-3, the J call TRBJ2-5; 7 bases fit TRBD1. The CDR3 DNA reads TGTGCCAGCAGCTTAATGGGACAGATCCAAGAGACCCAGTACTTC. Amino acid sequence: CASSLMGQIQETQYF.